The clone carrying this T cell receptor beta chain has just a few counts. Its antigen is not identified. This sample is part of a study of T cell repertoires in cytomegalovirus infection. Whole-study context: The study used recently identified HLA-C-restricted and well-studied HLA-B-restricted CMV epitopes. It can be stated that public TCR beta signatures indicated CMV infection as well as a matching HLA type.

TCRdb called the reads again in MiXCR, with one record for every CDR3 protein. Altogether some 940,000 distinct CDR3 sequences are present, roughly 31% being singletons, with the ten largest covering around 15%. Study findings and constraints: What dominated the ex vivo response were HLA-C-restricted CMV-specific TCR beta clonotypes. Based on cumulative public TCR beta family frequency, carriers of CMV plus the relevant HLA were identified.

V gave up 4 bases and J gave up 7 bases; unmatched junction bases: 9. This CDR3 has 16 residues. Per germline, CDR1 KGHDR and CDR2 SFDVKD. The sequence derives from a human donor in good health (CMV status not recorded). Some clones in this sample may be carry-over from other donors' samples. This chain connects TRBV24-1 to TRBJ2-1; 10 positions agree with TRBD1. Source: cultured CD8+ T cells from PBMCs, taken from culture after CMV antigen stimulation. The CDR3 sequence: CATSDPGTGVENEQFF. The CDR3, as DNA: TGTGCCACCAGTGACCCCGGGACAGGGGTGGAGAATGAGCAGTTCTTC.